The rows below give T cell receptor beta chains drawn from one sample of a study of early T cells in non-severe SARS-CoV-2 infection. TCRdb ran MiXCR on the 5' RACE reads and lists one entry per CDR3 protein. The data hold fewer than 80,000 distinct CDR3 sequences, with approximately 13% observed a single time. Sequenced: whole blood. These receptors were obtained from an adult who was a healthcare worker with PCR-confirmed SARS-CoV-2 infection or an uninfected control (not recorded which). Both conserved end residues are part of each CDR3. D genes are given only for firm matches. The size of a clone is reported for some rows only, either as once, few or many, or as a class for expanded clones.

v_gene: TRBV7-3
len: 13
abundance: few
d_gene: .
j_gene: TRBJ2-1
CDR3nt: TGTGCCAGCAGCACACAGCCTTACAATGAGCAGTTCTTC
CDR3aa: CASSTQPYNEQFF

v_gene: TRBV6-2/TRBV6-3
len: 13
abundance: .
d_gene: .
j_gene: TRBJ2-5
CDR3nt: TGTGCCAGCAGTTACCAGATACAAGAGACCCAGTACTTC
CDR3aa: CASSYQIQETQYF

v_gene: TRBV25-1
len: 14
abundance: .
d_gene: .
j_gene: TRBJ1-6
CDR3nt: TGTGCCAGCACGGAAAGCGCTTGGGCTTCACCCCTCCACTTT
CDR3aa: CASTESAWASPLHF

v_gene: TRBV24-1
len: 15
abundance: many
d_gene: .
j_gene: TRBJ2-6
CDR3nt: TGTGCCACCAGCAACGGGTACTCTGGGGCCAACGTCCTGACTTTC
CDR3aa: CATSNGYSGANVLTF

v_gene: TRBV11-1
len: 16
abundance: .
d_gene: .
j_gene: TRBJ2-5
CDR3nt: TGTGCCAGCAGCCCGAACGGCGGGGCCAAGGGGGAGACCCAGTACTTC
CDR3aa: CASSPNGGAKGETQYF

v_gene: TRBV6-6
len: 11
abundance: few
d_gene: .
j_gene: TRBJ2-7
CDR3nt: TGTGCCAGCAGTTACGTGTCTGAGCAGTACTTC
CDR3aa: CASSYVSEQYF

v_gene: TRBV20-1
len: 14
abundance: .
d_gene: .
j_gene: TRBJ2-1
CDR3nt: TGCAGTGCTAGAGAGTGGACAGTCTACAATGAGCAGTTCTTC
CDR3aa: CSAREWTVYNEQFF

v_gene: TRBV9
len: 13
abundance: many
d_gene: .
j_gene: TRBJ2-1
CDR3nt: TGTGCCAGCAGCGTAGTACAGGGCGATGAGCAGTTCTTC
CDR3aa: CASSVVQGDEQFF

v_gene: TRBV5-1
len: 16
abundance: many
d_gene: .
j_gene: TRBJ2-5
CDR3nt: TGCGCCAGCAGCTTGGATCCTCGCCCGGGTGGGGAGACCCAGTACTTC
CDR3aa: CASSLDPRPGGETQYF

v_gene: TRBV7-2
len: 18
abundance: many
d_gene: .
j_gene: TRBJ2-5
CDR3nt: TGTGCCAGCAGCCTATCACGCCGGGGACAGGCGGGGGTAGAGACCCAGTACTTC
CDR3aa: CASSLSRRGQAGVETQYF

v_gene: TRBV20-1
len: 14
abundance: few
d_gene: .
j_gene: TRBJ2-7
CDR3nt: TGCAGTGCTACCTCCGGGAGTGTGGCATACGAGCAGTACTTC
CDR3aa: CSATSGSVAYEQYF

v_gene: TRBV27
len: 16
abundance: medium-sized
d_gene: .
j_gene: TRBJ2-1
CDR3nt: TGTGCCAGCAGCGCCGGGAGCCCCCGCCCCTACAATGAGCAGTTCTTC
CDR3aa: CASSAGSPRPYNEQFF

v_gene: TRBV4-2
len: 18
abundance: many
d_gene: .
j_gene: TRBJ2-7
CDR3nt: TGTGCCAGCAGCCTCTCGCCGCGGCTGGACAAATTACCCCGCGAGCAGTACTTC
CDR3aa: CASSLSPRLDKLPREQYF

v_gene: TRBV30
len: 14
abundance: .
d_gene: .
j_gene: TRBJ2-2
CDR3nt: TGTGCCTGGAGTGCCCCCCCTTGGACCGGGGAGCTGTTTTTT
CDR3aa: CAWSAPPWTGELFF

v_gene: TRBV20-1
len: 13
abundance: .
d_gene: .
j_gene: TRBJ1-2
CDR3nt: TGCAGTGCAAGACCCACAGGTTACTATGGCTACACCTTC
CDR3aa: CSARPTGYYGYTF

v_gene: TRBV7-6
len: 16
abundance: .
d_gene: TRBD1
j_gene: TRBJ2-3
CDR3nt: TGTGCCAGCAGCCCTCGGACAGGGATGTACACAGATACGCAGTATTTT
CDR3aa: CASSPRTGMYTDTQYF

v_gene: TRBV20-1
len: 12
abundance: few
d_gene: .
j_gene: TRBJ1-4
CDR3nt: TGCAGTGCTTACCTCCAAAATGAAAAACTGTTTTTT
CDR3aa: CSAYLQNEKLFF

v_gene: TRBV10-3
len: 13
abundance: .
d_gene: TRBD1
j_gene: TRBJ1-1
CDR3nt: TGTGCCATCAGTGCGGAAGACAGGGGGAAAGCTTTCTTT
CDR3aa: CAISAEDRGKAFF

v_gene: TRBV6-2/TRBV6-3
len: 17
abundance: many
d_gene: TRBD1
j_gene: TRBJ1-5
CDR3nt: TGTGCCAGCAGTTACTCTAGGACAGGAGTGCCCAATCAGCCCCAGCATTTT
CDR3aa: CASSYSRTGVPNQPQHF

v_gene: TRBV4-3
len: 14
abundance: few
d_gene: .
j_gene: TRBJ2-7
CDR3nt: TGCGCCAGCAGCCAAGATTTGGCTTTCTACGAGCAGTACTTC
CDR3aa: CASSQDLAFYEQYF

v_gene: TRBV30
len: 12
abundance: few
d_gene: .
j_gene: TRBJ2-7
CDR3nt: TGTGCCTGGAGCCGGGGGATATACGAGCAGTACTTC
CDR3aa: CAWSRGIYEQYF

v_gene: TRBV5-5
len: 15
abundance: few
d_gene: .
j_gene: TRBJ1-2
CDR3nt: TGTGCCAGCAGCTTGCCGGGGGGGAAGCTCTATGGCTACACCTTC
CDR3aa: CASSLPGGKLYGYTF

v_gene: TRBV28
len: 15
abundance: few
d_gene: .
j_gene: TRBJ2-1
CDR3nt: TGTGCCAGCAGTTTATTCGCGGGGTCCTACAATGAGCAGTTCTTC
CDR3aa: CASSLFAGSYNEQFF

v_gene: TRBV9
len: 15
abundance: .
d_gene: .
j_gene: TRBJ2-3
CDR3nt: TGTGCCAGCAGCGTTAATCCGGCGGGCACAGATACGCAGTATTTT
CDR3aa: CASSVNPAGTDTQYF

v_gene: TRBV29-1
len: 13
abundance: .
d_gene: TRBD2
j_gene: TRBJ2-1
CDR3nt: TGCAGCTCTGGGGGGGAACTTGGCAATGAGCAGTTCTTC
CDR3aa: CSSGGELGNEQFF

v_gene: TRBV20-1
len: 15
abundance: many
d_gene: .
j_gene: TRBJ1-1
CDR3nt: TGCAGTGCTAGAGGCTTGAGCCGCAGCGACACTGAAGCTTTCTTT
CDR3aa: CSARGLSRSDTEAFF

v_gene: TRBV9
len: 14
abundance: many
d_gene: .
j_gene: TRBJ2-7
CDR3nt: TGTGCCAGCACCCCGACAGCGGGCTCCTACGAGCAGTACTTC
CDR3aa: CASTPTAGSYEQYF

v_gene: TRBV5-1
len: 14
abundance: few
d_gene: .
j_gene: TRBJ2-5
CDR3nt: TGCGCCAGCAGCCCCGGAGACTTCCAAGAGACCCAGTACTTC
CDR3aa: CASSPGDFQETQYF

v_gene: TRBV18
len: 16
abundance: .
d_gene: TRBD1
j_gene: TRBJ2-7
CDR3nt: TGTGCCAGCTCCAATTACCGGGACAGGGGATCCTACGAGCAGTACTTC
CDR3aa: CASSNYRDRGSYEQYF

v_gene: TRBV5-6
len: 14
abundance: few
d_gene: .
j_gene: TRBJ1-1
CDR3nt: TGTGCCAGCAGCTTGGTAACGGTCGTCGCTGAAGCTTTCTTT
CDR3aa: CASSLVTVVAEAFF

v_gene: TRBV19
len: 14
abundance: many
d_gene: .
j_gene: TRBJ2-1
CDR3nt: TGTGCCAGTAGAAAACAGGTCTCCTACAATGAGCAGTTCTTC
CDR3aa: CASRKQVSYNEQFF

v_gene: TRBV11-1
len: 14
abundance: many
d_gene: .
j_gene: TRBJ2-1
CDR3nt: TGTGCCAGCAGCTTTCAGGGATCCTACAATGAGCAGTTCTTC
CDR3aa: CASSFQGSYNEQFF

v_gene: TRBV19
len: 15
abundance: many
d_gene: .
j_gene: TRBJ1-2
CDR3nt: TGTGCCAGTAGACCCCAGGAGAAAGCTAACTATGGCTACACCTTC
CDR3aa: CASRPQEKANYGYTF

v_gene: TRBV10-3
len: 15
abundance: few
d_gene: .
j_gene: TRBJ1-5
CDR3nt: TGTGCCATCAGTGAGTCGAGGCCAAGCAATCAGCCCCAGCATTTT
CDR3aa: CAISESRPSNQPQHF

v_gene: TRBV18
len: 15
abundance: .
d_gene: .
j_gene: TRBJ2-3
CDR3nt: TGTGCCAGCTCACCCGTGATAGTCGACACAGATACGCAGTATTTT
CDR3aa: CASSPVIVDTDTQYF

v_gene: TRBV6-1
len: 12
abundance: many
d_gene: .
j_gene: TRBJ2-7
CDR3nt: TGTGCCAGCAGCCGCACAGACTACGAGCAGTACTTC
CDR3aa: CASSRTDYEQYF

v_gene: TRBV28
len: 15
abundance: .
d_gene: TRBD1
j_gene: TRBJ1-4
CDR3nt: TGTGCCAGCAGTTTACCGACAGGGGGTAATGAAAAACTGTTTTTT
CDR3aa: CASSLPTGGNEKLFF

v_gene: TRBV24-1
len: 13
abundance: few
d_gene: .
j_gene: TRBJ2-5
CDR3nt: TGTGCCACCAGTGATCCGGGGTTGGAGACCCAGTACTTC
CDR3aa: CATSDPGLETQYF

v_gene: TRBV5-1
len: 14
abundance: many
d_gene: .
j_gene: TRBJ2-5
CDR3nt: TGCGCCAGCAGCCCGAGGGGCGGGAAAGAGACCCAGTACTTC
CDR3aa: CASSPRGGKETQYF

v_gene: TRBV14
len: 13
abundance: large
d_gene: .
j_gene: TRBJ1-2
CDR3nt: TGTGCCAGCAGCCTGACAGAACGGGGTGGCTACACCTTC
CDR3aa: CASSLTERGGYTF

v_gene: TRBV11-2
len: 14
abundance: .
d_gene: .
j_gene: TRBJ1-4
CDR3nt: TGTGCCAGCAGCTTAGACCTGTATAATGAAAAACTGTTTTTT
CDR3aa: CASSLDLYNEKLFF

v_gene: TRBV3-1
len: 15
abundance: .
d_gene: .
j_gene: TRBJ2-7
CDR3nt: TGTGCCAGCAGCCAAGATCCCGGTTCGACCTACGAGCAGTACTTC
CDR3aa: CASSQDPGSTYEQYF

v_gene: TRBV9
len: 14
abundance: .
d_gene: .
j_gene: TRBJ1-2
CDR3nt: TGTGCCAGCAGCGTAGCAGGGGAAGGCTATGGCTACACCTTC
CDR3aa: CASSVAGEGYGYTF

v_gene: TRBV5-4
len: 16
abundance: .
d_gene: .
j_gene: TRBJ2-2
CDR3nt: TGTGCCAGCAGCTCTAGACGGGACGCTTGGACCGGGGAGCTGTTTTTT
CDR3aa: CASSSRRDAWTGELFF

v_gene: TRBV7-2
len: 16
abundance: many
d_gene: TRBD2
j_gene: TRBJ2-7
CDR3nt: TGTGCCAGCAGCTCAGCGGGACTAGCGGGGGACTACGAGCAGTACTTC
CDR3aa: CASSSAGLAGDYEQYF